Listed below are T cell receptor beta chains from one sample, sequenced in a study of early T cells in non-severe SARS-CoV-2 infection. TCRdb processed the 5' RACE reads anew with MiXCR; each CDR3 protein has one entry. The sample carries over 60,000 distinct CDR3 sequences, 10% recorded once. Sample: whole blood, taken at baseline. The source is an adult who was a healthcare worker with PCR-confirmed SARS-CoV-2 infection or an uninfected control (not recorded which). The CDR3 runs from the conserved cysteine through the conserved F or W. Fields, in order: D gene, J gene, clone size, V gene, CDR3 DNA, CDR3 protein. A D gene is named only where the DNA matches it firmly. Clone size, where shown, is once, few, many, or a class for clones that have expanded.

- TRBJ2-3 - TRBV20-1 TGCAGTGCTGTGGGTCGCTTGGGTTCAGATACGCAGTATTTT CSAVGRLGSDTQYF
- TRBJ2-7 many TRBV12-3/TRBV12-4 TGTGCCAGCAGTTTCACCCCCTACGAGCAGTACTTC CASSFTPYEQYF
- TRBJ2-5 many TRBV4-2 TGTGCCAGCAGCCTCCTCCTAGGGGAGGAGGAGACCCAGTACTTC CASSLLLGEEETQYF
- TRBJ2-7 - TRBV5-4 TGTGCCAGCAGCTCCGCCGGGACAAGGACCCTCTACGAGCAGTACTTC CASSSAGTRTLYEQYF
- TRBJ1-2 - TRBV12-3/TRBV12-4 TGTGCCAGCAGTCCCGGAGGGGGAAACTATGGCTACACCTTC CASSPGGGNYGYTF
- TRBJ2-7 few TRBV11-2 TGTGCCAGCAGCCACTTTTACGAGCAGTACTTC CASSHFYEQYF
TRBD1 TRBJ2-1 few TRBV20-1 TGCAGTGCTTACAGGGGGGTCTCCTACAATGAGCAGTTCTTC CSAYRGVSYNEQFF
- TRBJ2-7 - TRBV4-1 TGCGCCAGCAGCCCGCTCGAGGCCGTCGAGCAGTACTTC CASSPLEAVEQYF
- TRBJ1-2 few TRBV10-3 TGTGCCATCAGTTCCCTATTGGAGCGGCATGGCTACACCTTC CAISSLLERHGYTF
- TRBJ2-3 - TRBV7-2 TGTGCCAGCAGCCAAACTTCACCGACAGTCCGAGGCACAGATACGCAGTATTTT CASSQTSPTVRGTDTQYF
- TRBJ2-1 many TRBV5-1 TGCGCCAGTAAACGACAGGGCGGAAGCGGGGTTTCCTACAATGAGCAGTTCTTC CASKRQGGSGVSYNEQFF
TRBD1 TRBJ1-2 - TRBV10-3 TGTGCCATCAGCCTGGGGGACAGGGAGGATGGCTACACCTTC CAISLGDREDGYTF
- TRBJ2-3 many TRBV7-6 TGTGCCAGCCCGGAACATTCAGATACGCAGTATTTT CASPEHSDTQYF
TRBD1 TRBJ2-7 few TRBV5-4 TGTGCCAGCAGGACGACCGGGACAGGGCTTCGCGAGCAGTACTTC CASRTTGTGLREQYF
- TRBJ1-3 many TRBV12-3/TRBV12-4 TGTGCCAGCAGTCCCGGGTGGAGCTCTGGAAACACCATATATTTT CASSPGWSSGNTIYF
- TRBJ2-7 - TRBV5-1 TGCGCCAGCAGCTTGGCGGCCCTCTCCTACGAGCAGTACTTC CASSLAALSYEQYF
- TRBJ2-2 - TRBV29-1 TGCAGCGTTGAAGGTGACGCCGGGGAGCTGTTTTTT CSVEGDAGELFF
- TRBJ1-1 - TRBV3-1 TGTGCCAGCAGCCTCACAGGGATGGGGACTGAAGCTTTCTTT CASSLTGMGTEAFF
- TRBJ1-1 - TRBV6-6 TGTGCCAGCAGTTACTCGACAACGAACACTGAAGCTTTCTTT CASSYSTTNTEAFF
TRBD1 TRBJ2-5 - TRBV6-1 TGTGCCAGCAGTGAAGCGGGGACTACAGGGGGCCTTCAAGAGACCCAGTACTTC CASSEAGTTGGLQETQYF
- TRBJ2-5 many TRBV18 TGTGCCAGCTCACTGACGGGCAGGGGCGAAAAAGAGACCCAGTACTTC CASSLTGRGEKETQYF
- TRBJ1-1 few TRBV7-9 TGTGCCAGCAGCTTTATAGGGGGAACTGAAGCTTTCTTT CASSFIGGTEAFF
- TRBJ1-6 few TRBV19 TGTGCCAGTAGTATGATCCCCCGAAGCTCCTATAATTCACCCCTCCACTTT CASSMIPRSSYNSPLHF
- TRBJ1-5 few TRBV3-1 TGTGCCAGCAGCGACGGTAGCAATCAGCCCCAGCATTTT CASSDGSNQPQHF
- TRBJ1-2 many TRBV28 TGTGCCAGCAGGCCTAACTATGGCTACACCTTC CASRPNYGYTF
TRBD2 TRBJ2-3 - TRBV7-9 TGTGCCAGCAGCTTAGGCGGGGGGGCCGGTACGCAGTATTTT CASSLGGGAGTQYF
TRBD1 TRBJ1-6 few TRBV7-9 TGTGCCAGCAGCTTAGAGAACAGGGGGTCACCCCTCCACTTT CASSLENRGSPLHF
TRBD1 TRBJ1-2 many TRBV3-1 TGTGCCAGCACCCAGGGGGCGGGAGGCTACACCTTC CASTQGAGGYTF
- TRBJ1-4 - TRBV30 TGTGCCTGGAGTGAATGGGGAGACCCAAGTAGGGAAAAACTGTTTTTT CAWSEWGDPSREKLFF
TRBD1 TRBJ2-3 - TRBV7-3 TGTGCCAGCAGCGCGGACAGGGGCACAGATACGCAGTATTTT CASSADRGTDTQYF
- TRBJ2-3 few TRBV5-5 TGTGCCAGCAGCATATTGAACGGGGGGCTGGCAGATACGCAGTATTTT CASSILNGGLADTQYF
TRBD1 TRBJ2-1 many TRBV9 TGTGCCAGCAGCTCTCATTTCAGGGGGAGCTCCTACAATGAGCAGTTCTTC CASSSHFRGSSYNEQFF
- TRBJ2-5 few TRBV21-1 TGTGCCAGCAGCAAAGGAGAGACTTCCCAAGAGACCCAGTACTTC CASSKGETSQETQYF
- TRBJ1-1 few TRBV20-1 TGCAGTCCCCACCCTGCTTTCTTT CSPHPAFF
TRBD2 TRBJ2-1 - TRBV25-1 TGTGCCAGCAGTGAATCGGGGGGGAATGAGCAGTTCTTC CASSESGGNEQFF
- TRBJ1-1 many TRBV6-6 TGTGCCAGCAGTACCAGGGGACCGAACACTGAAGCTTTCTTT CASSTRGPNTEAFF
- TRBJ1-1 - TRBV6-2/TRBV6-3 TGTGCCAGCAGTTACTCGCCCGGAGACACTGAAGCTTTCTTT CASSYSPGDTEAFF
- TRBJ1-2 many TRBV2 TGTGCCAGCAGGGTAGGCAGGGGCAACTATGGCTACACCTTC CASRVGRGNYGYTF
- TRBJ1-4 many TRBV9 TGTGCCAGCAGCCGGGGACCTCAGGAGAATGAAAAACTGTTTTTT CASSRGPQENEKLFF
TRBD1 TRBJ1-2 few TRBV3-1 TGTGCCAGCAGCCATGCTACAGGGGGCGCGTCTGGTGGCTACACCTTC CASSHATGGASGGYTF